Detailed here is one T cell receptor beta chain. Seattle's enrolled individuals joined amid active infection and were then monitored longitudinally. This sample is part of a study of blood T cell repertoires in COVID-19. Study context: Acute and convalescent COVID-19 samples came from the United States, Italy and Spain. T cells, B-cell-depleted T cells, or PBMCs supplied cDNA or gDNA.

Per the original methods: Amplification from reference gene primers served as the basis for estimated nucleated cell counts. Libraries were prepared by immunoSEQ multiplex PCR; TCRdb keeps only in-frame clonotypes and omits some of them. The D gene and trimming were derived from the DNA, and the V and J assignments and clone size from that table. The sample contains 350,000 to 400,000 clones, 70% to 90% of which appear only once. V dropped 6 bases and J dropped 0 bases, with 15 bases sitting between them. This CDR3 comprises 15 residues. Germline V lookup: CDR1 MGHRA, CDR2 YSYEKL. The chain couples TRBV4-1 to TRBJ2-7, with TRBD1 as a possible D gene (7 bases). This clonotype was sampled from a woman aged 55-75 years with COVID-19, enrolled during active disease. Sequencing used peripheral blood. CDR3 sequence: CASRGGQLNSYEQYF. In DNA, the CDR3 is TGCGCCAGCAGGGGGGGACAGCTAAACTCCTACGAGCAGTACTTC.